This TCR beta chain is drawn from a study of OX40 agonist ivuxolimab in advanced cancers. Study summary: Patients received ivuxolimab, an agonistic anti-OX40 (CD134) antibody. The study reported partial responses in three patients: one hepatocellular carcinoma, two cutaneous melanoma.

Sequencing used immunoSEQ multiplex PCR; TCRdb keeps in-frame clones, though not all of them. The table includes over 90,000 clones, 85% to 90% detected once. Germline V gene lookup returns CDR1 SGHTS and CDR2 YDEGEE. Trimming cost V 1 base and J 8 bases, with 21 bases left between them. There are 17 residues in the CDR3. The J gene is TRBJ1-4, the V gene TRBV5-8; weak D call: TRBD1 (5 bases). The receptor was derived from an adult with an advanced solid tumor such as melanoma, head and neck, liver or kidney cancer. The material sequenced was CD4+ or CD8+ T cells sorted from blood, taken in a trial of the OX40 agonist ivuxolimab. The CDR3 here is CASSLFWAGGSSEKLFF. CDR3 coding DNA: TGTGCCAGCAGCTTGTTTTGGGCTGGGGGGAGCAGCGAAAAACTGTTTTTT. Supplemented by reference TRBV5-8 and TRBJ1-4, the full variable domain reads EAGVTQSPTHLIKTRGQQATLRCSPISGHTSVYWYQQALGLGLQFLLWYDEGEERNRGNFPPRFSGRQFPNYSSELNVNALELEDSALYLCASSLFWAGGSSEKLFFGSGTQLSVL.